This T cell receptor beta chain was sequenced during a study of T cells in localized non-small cell lung cancer. Study results and caveats: In uninvolved adjacent lung, T cell clonality reached its highest value, exceeding tumor.

Notes on this clone: What it binds is unknown.

The CDR3 spans 13 residues. With 5 bases removed from V and 2 bases from J, the gap between germline ends came to 9 bases. Germline-derived CDR1 and CDR2 are MNHNY and SVGAGI (reference sequence). Assay: immunoSEQ multiplex PCR; the TCRdb copy retains only in-frame clones and omits some. The data hold 35,000 to 50,000 clones, with 90% to 95% observed a single time. The genes are TRBV6-6 and TRBJ1-1; D unresolved. This TCR came from a woman aged 40-69 years with stage II lung adenocarcinoma. Specimen: PBMCs, collected before any cancer treatment. CDR3 sequence: CASSPRLNTEAFF. The DNA for the CDR3 is TGTGCCAGCAGTCCCCGTCTAAACACTGAAGCTTTCTTT.